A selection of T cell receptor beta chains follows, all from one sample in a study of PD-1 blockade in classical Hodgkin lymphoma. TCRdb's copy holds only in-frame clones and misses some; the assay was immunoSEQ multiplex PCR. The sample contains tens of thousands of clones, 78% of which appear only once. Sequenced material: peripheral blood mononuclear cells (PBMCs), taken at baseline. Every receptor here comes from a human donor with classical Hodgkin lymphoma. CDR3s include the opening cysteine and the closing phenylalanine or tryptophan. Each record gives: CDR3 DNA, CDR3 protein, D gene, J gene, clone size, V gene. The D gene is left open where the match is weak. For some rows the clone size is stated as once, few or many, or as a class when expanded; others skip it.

cdr3_nt: TGCGCCAGCAGCCCTGGACTAGCGAGGGAGACCCAGTACTTC
cdr3_aa: CASSPGLARETQYF
d_call: TRBD2
j_call: TRBJ2-5
clone_size: NA
v_call: TRBV4-3

cdr3_nt: TGCGCCAGCAGTCCCCCGCTTTGGACAGGGGCGACAGATACGCAGTATTTT
cdr3_aa: CASSPPLWTGATDTQYF
d_call: TRBD1
j_call: TRBJ2-3
clone_size: few
v_call: TRBV23-1

cdr3_nt: TGTGCCAGCAGTTACTCAAGGGAACAGCCCCAGCATTTT
cdr3_aa: CASSYSREQPQHF
d_call: NA
j_call: TRBJ1-5
clone_size: NA
v_call: TRBV6-5

cdr3_nt: TGTGCCATCAGTGAATCCGGGTCCTCCGCAGCCGATACGCAGTATTTT
cdr3_aa: CAISESGSSAADTQYF
d_call: NA
j_call: TRBJ2-3
clone_size: NA
v_call: TRBV10-3

cdr3_nt: TGTGCCAGCAGCGTTCGCCCCTCTAACTATGGCTACACCTTC
cdr3_aa: CASSVRPSNYGYTF
d_call: NA
j_call: TRBJ1-2
clone_size: NA
v_call: TRBV11-2

cdr3_nt: TGTGCCAGCACCAAGGGGGACTCTGGATGGTACAATGAGCAGTTCTTC
cdr3_aa: CASTKGDSGWYNEQFF
d_call: NA
j_call: TRBJ2-1
clone_size: once
v_call: TRBV11-2

cdr3_nt: TGTGCCAGCAGTGCTCTAGGCAGGACTGGCTCTGGGGCCAACGTCCTGACTTTC
cdr3_aa: CASSALGRTGSGANVLTF
d_call: NA
j_call: TRBJ2-6
clone_size: NA
v_call: TRBV2

cdr3_nt: TGCGCCAGCAGCAGGGGTGTTACAGATACGCAGTATTTT
cdr3_aa: CASSRGVTDTQYF
d_call: NA
j_call: TRBJ2-3
clone_size: NA
v_call: TRBV10-2

cdr3_nt: TGCGCCAGCAGCTTGGGACTAGCGGGGGGCAACACCGGGGAGCTGTTTTTT
cdr3_aa: CASSLGLAGGNTGELFF
d_call: TRBD2
j_call: TRBJ2-2
clone_size: NA
v_call: TRBV5-1

cdr3_nt: TGTGCCAGCAGCTTAGGCCTGGGACAGGGGGCGGATGGGGCCAACGTCCTGACTTTC
cdr3_aa: CASSLGLGQGADGANVLTF
d_call: TRBD1
j_call: TRBJ2-6
clone_size: NA
v_call: TRBV13

cdr3_nt: TGTGCCAGCAGCTTAACCAACTACAATGAGCAGTTCTTC
cdr3_aa: CASSLTNYNEQFF
d_call: NA
j_call: TRBJ2-1
clone_size: few
v_call: TRBV7-3

cdr3_nt: TGTGCCAGCAGTTCTACAGGGTTCTCTGGGGCCAACGTCCTGACTTTC
cdr3_aa: CASSSTGFSGANVLTF
d_call: NA
j_call: TRBJ2-6
clone_size: NA
v_call: TRBV7-2

cdr3_nt: TGTGCCAGCAGCCAAGGCCAAAAGCCCTACGAGCAGTACTTC
cdr3_aa: CASSQGQKPYEQYF
d_call: NA
j_call: TRBJ2-7
clone_size: few
v_call: TRBV4-2

cdr3_nt: TGCGCCAGCAGCCAATGGGTAACAGATACGCAGTATTTT
cdr3_aa: CASSQWVTDTQYF
d_call: NA
j_call: TRBJ2-3
clone_size: once
v_call: TRBV4-3

cdr3_nt: TGTGCCAGCAGTGAAAGACAGGGGGTTTCAGATACGCAGTATTTT
cdr3_aa: CASSERQGVSDTQYF
d_call: TRBD1
j_call: TRBJ2-3
clone_size: NA
v_call: TRBV6-1

cdr3_nt: TGCGCCAGCCGTGGGTATGCTTCCGGGGAGCTGTTTTTT
cdr3_aa: CASRGYASGELFF
d_call: NA
j_call: TRBJ2-2
clone_size: NA
v_call: TRBV4-1

cdr3_nt: TGTGCCAGCAGCCCGACTAGTGGTGGGGCAGATACGCAGTATTTT
cdr3_aa: CASSPTSGGADTQYF
d_call: NA
j_call: TRBJ2-3
clone_size: NA
v_call: TRBV7-3

cdr3_nt: TGCGCCAGCAGCTTGGGGCAGAAGGGCTACGAGCAGTACTTC
cdr3_aa: CASSLGQKGYEQYF
d_call: NA
j_call: TRBJ2-7
clone_size: once
v_call: TRBV5-1

cdr3_nt: TGTGCCAGCGGGGGACCCAATTCACCCCTCCACTTT
cdr3_aa: CASGGPNSPLHF
d_call: NA
j_call: TRBJ1-6
clone_size: few
v_call: TRBV6-6

cdr3_nt: TGTGCCAGCAGCTCTGGACTAGAGGGAGATACGCAGTATTTT
cdr3_aa: CASSSGLEGDTQYF
d_call: TRBD2
j_call: TRBJ2-3
clone_size: NA
v_call: TRBV6-1

cdr3_nt: TGTGCCAGCAAGGGCAGTTATAATTCACCCCTCCACTTT
cdr3_aa: CASKGSYNSPLHF
d_call: NA
j_call: TRBJ1-6
clone_size: few
v_call: TRBV27

cdr3_nt: TGCGCCAGCAGCCACCTTCCGGCAGGGGAGGACAATGAGCAGTTCTTC
cdr3_aa: CASSHLPAGEDNEQFF
d_call: NA
j_call: TRBJ2-1
clone_size: NA
v_call: TRBV4-3

cdr3_nt: TGTGCCAGCAGCTTACAGCGAGCGCCCGTCTATGGCTACACCTTC
cdr3_aa: CASSLQRAPVYGYTF
d_call: NA
j_call: TRBJ1-2
clone_size: NA
v_call: TRBV7-8

cdr3_nt: TGTGCCAGCTACGACTTCTGCAGCTACGAGCAGTACTTC
cdr3_aa: CASYDFCSYEQYF
d_call: NA
j_call: TRBJ2-7
clone_size: NA
v_call: TRBV21-1

cdr3_nt: TGTGCCAGCTCACCCCCACTGTTCAGGGGGTTTAGGGAGACCCAGTACTTC
cdr3_aa: CASSPPLFRGFRETQYF
d_call: TRBD1
j_call: TRBJ2-5
clone_size: NA
v_call: TRBV18

cdr3_nt: TGCGCCAGCAGCCAAGGACCAGGCACAGATACGCAGTATTTT
cdr3_aa: CASSQGPGTDTQYF
d_call: NA
j_call: TRBJ2-3
clone_size: NA
v_call: TRBV23-1

cdr3_nt: TGTGCCAGCAGCATTAACACCGGGGAGCTGTTTTTT
cdr3_aa: CASSINTGELFF
d_call: NA
j_call: TRBJ2-2
clone_size: NA
v_call: TRBV9

cdr3_nt: TGTGCCAGCCCCCGAACAGCCAGTCTTAACTATGGCTACACCTTC
cdr3_aa: CASPRTASLNYGYTF
d_call: NA
j_call: TRBJ1-2
clone_size: NA
v_call: TRBV2

cdr3_nt: TGTGCCAGTAGTAGAGCTCGAGGACGTAGGGGGGAGCTGTTTTTT
cdr3_aa: CASSRARGRRGELFF
d_call: NA
j_call: TRBJ2-2
clone_size: NA
v_call: TRBV19

cdr3_nt: TGTGCCAGTAGTACCCAGACAGACAACTATGGCTACACCTTC
cdr3_aa: CASSTQTDNYGYTF
d_call: NA
j_call: TRBJ1-2
clone_size: few
v_call: TRBV19

cdr3_nt: TGCGCCAGCAGCCGTCCGGGCGGAGGGGCTGAAGCTTTCTTT
cdr3_aa: CASSRPGGGAEAFF
d_call: NA
j_call: TRBJ1-1
clone_size: NA
v_call: TRBV5-1

cdr3_nt: TGCGCCAGCAGCTTGGAGGGACAGGGACTTTCCGGGGAGCTGTTTTTT
cdr3_aa: CASSLEGQGLSGELFF
d_call: TRBD1
j_call: TRBJ2-2
clone_size: few
v_call: TRBV5-1

cdr3_nt: TGTGCCAGCAGCCAAGATAGGGCGGCCCCCTACGAGCAGTACTTC
cdr3_aa: CASSQDRAAPYEQYF
d_call: NA
j_call: TRBJ2-7
clone_size: NA
v_call: TRBV4-2

cdr3_nt: TGTGCCAGCAGTTACTCACAGGGGGGATATGGCTACACCTTC
cdr3_aa: CASSYSQGGYGYTF
d_call: TRBD1
j_call: TRBJ1-2
clone_size: NA
v_call: TRBV6-6

cdr3_nt: TGCGCCAGCAGCCAAGAGGCAGGGGTCGCCCTAAATACGCAGTATTTT
cdr3_aa: CASSQEAGVALNTQYF
d_call: NA
j_call: TRBJ2-3
clone_size: NA
v_call: TRBV4-1

cdr3_nt: TGTGCCAGCAGTCCGGAGGGCTTTCAGACCCAGTACTTC
cdr3_aa: CASSPEGFQTQYF
d_call: NA
j_call: TRBJ2-5
clone_size: NA
v_call: TRBV6-5

cdr3_nt: TGTGCCAGTAGTATGGAAATCACAGGTTCGGACTATGGCTACACCTTC
cdr3_aa: CASSMEITGSDYGYTF
d_call: NA
j_call: TRBJ1-2
clone_size: NA
v_call: TRBV19

cdr3_nt: TGTGCCATCAGTGAGTCGAAAAAGGGGAGTAACGAGCAGTACTTC
cdr3_aa: CAISESKKGSNEQYF
d_call: NA
j_call: TRBJ2-7
clone_size: NA
v_call: TRBV10-3

cdr3_nt: TGCAGCGTTGGCAGGGGTAGGAGCACTGAAGCTTTCTTT
cdr3_aa: CSVGRGRSTEAFF
d_call: NA
j_call: TRBJ1-1
clone_size: NA
v_call: TRBV29-1

cdr3_nt: TGCGCCAGCAGCCAAGCTGTGCTGAGTAACTATGGCTACACCTTC
cdr3_aa: CASSQAVLSNYGYTF
d_call: NA
j_call: TRBJ1-2
clone_size: NA
v_call: TRBV4-3

cdr3_nt: TGTGCCACCAGCAGGGGGGGCCTCCAAGAGACCCAGTACTTC
cdr3_aa: CATSRGGLQETQYF
d_call: NA
j_call: TRBJ2-5
clone_size: few
v_call: TRBV15

cdr3_nt: TGTGCCAGCAGCGTAGGAGCAGGGCGGACCGGGGAGCTGTTTTTT
cdr3_aa: CASSVGAGRTGELFF
d_call: NA
j_call: TRBJ2-2
clone_size: NA
v_call: TRBV9

cdr3_nt: TGTGCCAGCAGTGACTCGGTCAGGGGGCCTGGTGGCTACACCTTC
cdr3_aa: CASSDSVRGPGGYTF
d_call: TRBD1
j_call: TRBJ1-2
clone_size: once
v_call: TRBV6-4

cdr3_nt: TGTGCCAGCAGAGACTCGACAGGGGGGAACACTGAAGCTTTCTTT
cdr3_aa: CASRDSTGGNTEAFF
d_call: TRBD1
j_call: TRBJ1-1
clone_size: NA
v_call: TRBV2

cdr3_nt: TGTGCCAGCCCTAAGGGGGGAGGCTCTGGGGCCAACGTCCTGACTTTC
cdr3_aa: CASPKGGGSGANVLTF
d_call: NA
j_call: TRBJ2-6
clone_size: NA
v_call: TRBV11-2

cdr3_nt: TGTGCCAGCAGTCGGACTGGACGGGAGCAGTACTTC
cdr3_aa: CASSRTGREQYF
d_call: NA
j_call: TRBJ2-7
clone_size: NA
v_call: TRBV2

cdr3_nt: TGTGCCAGCAGCAAAGATGGGAGGACAAGCTACTATGAGCAGTTCTTC
cdr3_aa: CASSKDGRTSYYEQFF
d_call: NA
j_call: TRBJ2-1
clone_size: NA
v_call: TRBV21-1

cdr3_nt: TGTGCCAGCAGCGGCCCCAGGGGGGTAGGGTCCTACAATGAGCAGTTCTTC
cdr3_aa: CASSGPRGVGSYNEQFF
d_call: NA
j_call: TRBJ2-1
clone_size: NA
v_call: TRBV7-9

cdr3_nt: TGTGCCAGCAATGACGGGGGCGCAGTTTCGTACAATGAGCAGTTCTTC
cdr3_aa: CASNDGGAVSYNEQFF
d_call: NA
j_call: TRBJ2-1
clone_size: NA
v_call: TRBV6-1

cdr3_nt: TGCGCCAGCAGCCAAGAGGGTACAGGGGGCCTTGAGACCCAGTACTTC
cdr3_aa: CASSQEGTGGLETQYF
d_call: TRBD1
j_call: TRBJ2-5
clone_size: NA
v_call: TRBV4-3

cdr3_nt: TGTGCCAGCAGTTACGGGGTCTCGCCCCCTTACGAGCAGTACTTC
cdr3_aa: CASSYGVSPPYEQYF
d_call: NA
j_call: TRBJ2-7
clone_size: NA
v_call: TRBV6-6

cdr3_nt: TGTGCCAGCAGTTTATCGACAGGGGGCGAGCAGTACTTC
cdr3_aa: CASSLSTGGEQYF
d_call: TRBD1
j_call: TRBJ2-7
clone_size: few
v_call: TRBV27